The TCR beta chain described here comes from a study of cytomegalovirus exposure and HLA in healthy donors (dated by TCRdb to 2016 to 2017). At the level of the whole study: According to a later analysis, the 120 or so validation repertoires were produced on the same platform as the roughly 600 repertoires of the first cohort. The aim of the study was to test whether cataloging public T cell receptors could identify signatures of past pathogen exposure. In addition to the first cohort of approximately 650 subjects, a separate validation cohort of over 90 different subjects was used. To predict cytomegalovirus infection status, the study combined high-throughput TCR immunosequencing, statistical association of individual TCRs with disease status, and machine learning. The paper as a whole reports these results and caveats: A total of around 150 TCR beta chains were listed by the study as associated with cytomegalovirus. In vitro tests confirmed that a few of the cytomegalovirus-associated TCR beta chains recognize cytomegalovirus antigens. Of the cluster scores, 85% to 95% were above 0 in a later analysis, which found that TCRs clustered in the first cohort also tended to co-occur in the 95 to 150 validation repertoires. The classifier was reported to diagnose cytomegalovirus status with high specificity and sensitivity in both the original cohort and the validation cohort. The authors suggested that the approach could potentially be generalized to other disease states and immunological phenotypes. The validation cohort had no HLA typing available for a later analysis, so co-occurrence within that cohort was assessed over all 120 or so repertoires. Most TCR sequences were observed very rarely across donors, whereas some public TCRs were present in many individuals.

The method behind the library was the immunoSEQ multiplex PCR assay. As for the original processing: A statistical classification framework was built for diagnosing cytomegalovirus status from the catalog of TCR beta chain sequences. As stored in TCRdb, this immuneACCESS dataset retains in-frame rearrangements with V and J assigned. A fraction of the clones does not appear; measured against another copy, unresolved V genes explain less than half of the discrepancy, and the remainder lacks a known reason. D and trimming were read from the DNA, whereas the V and J calls and clone size are those reported in that table. The sample records approximately 120,000 clones, 90% to 97% of which are singletons. Of the sample, 1.5% to 2% falls within the top ten clones. The donors belonged to the validation cohort of roughly 120 subjects, which was separate from the approximately 680-subject first cohort. Trimming removed 0 bases from V and 4 bases from J, leaving 18 bases between the germline ends. Measured from the cysteine to the phenylalanine, the CDR3 is 17 residues long. CDR3 DNA is the only sequence kept; it has 51 bases, read in frame from the first base. Sequences SGHVS (CDR1) and FNYEAQ (CDR2) are obtained from the germline V gene.

This clone was observed once. Its specific antigen is unknown. No clone much larger than this one lies a single base away; base qualities are absent. This TCR was recovered from a man between 18 and 35 years old in good health and CMV-seronegative. The V and J segments used are TRBV7-6 and TRBJ1-1, with TRBD1 tentatively as D gene (6 bases match). Material for sequencing was PBMCs. CDR3 sequence: CASSLAEVWGRGTEAFF. The DNA reads TGTGCCAGCAGCTTAGCCGAGGTGTGGGGCAGGGGCACTGAAGCTTTCTTT.